The next 26 T cell receptor beta chains were all read from a single sample in a study of human T cells and chemical hapten exposure. MiXCR, applied by TCRdb to the RACE reads, yields one record per CDR3 protein. The table lists 110,000 to 150,000 distinct CDR3 sequences, 12% of them singletons. The time point here: patch test 2, 6 weeks after DPC sensitization. Treatment specified: therapeutic diphenylcyclopropenone sensitization with weekly scalp DPC. This sample comprised whole blood, obtained in connection with sensitization to the hapten diphenylcyclopropenone (DPC). These receptors were taken from a woman between 45 and 60 years old with alopecia areata. Some clones in this sample may be carry-over from other donors' samples.

This clonotype appeared a few times. The chain links TRBV27 to TRBJ2-7; 7 bases are a match to TRBD2. V lost 0 bases, J lost 2 bases, and 7 bases stayed unmatched. Looked up from germline, CDR1 is MNHEY and CDR2 is SMNVEV (reference sequence). The CDR3 sequence is 16 residues long. CDR3 bases: TGTGCCAGCAGTTTATCGTCCGGCGGGGGACCCTACGAGCAGTACTTC. This encodes CASSLSSGGGPYEQYF.

The sample holds many counts of this clonotype. This CDR3 is CASSRGLPSANEQFF. CDR3 DNA: TGTGCCAGCAGTCGCGGGCTCCCTTCGGCCAATGAGCAGTTCTTC. The chain links TRBV3-1 to TRBJ2-1; tentative D call: TRBD2 (5 bases). The CDR3 has 15 amino acids. CDR1 is LGHDT and CDR2 is YNNKEL in the germline V gene (reference sequence). The germline V and J ends were trimmed by 6 bases and 6 bases, with 18 bases remaining between them.

The chain couples TRBV5-1 to TRBJ2-3; D not certain. Deletions cut 5 bases from V and 0 bases from J, with 13 bases between. CDR1 and CDR2 from the germline V gene are SGHRS and YFSETQ. This CDR3 region has 15 residues. The CDR3 loop reads CASRWAGSSTDTQYF. The CDR3 region has the DNA TGCGCCAGCAGATGGGCAGGCTCCAGCACAGATACGCAGTATTTT. The whole variable domain, remainder taken from reference TRBV5-1 and TRBJ2-3, is KAGVTQTPRYLIKTRGQQVTLSCSPISGHRSVSWYQQTPGQGLQFLFEYFSETQRNKGNFPGRFSGRQFSNSRSEMNVSTLELGDSALYLCASRWAGSSTDTQYFGPGTRLTVL.

The sample holds many counts of this clonotype. The rearrangement links TRBV3-1 to TRBJ2-7; TRBD2 matches at 7 bases. The CDR3 spans 16 residues. Losses at the gene ends were 3 bases for V and 7 bases for J; bases not matched to a gene: 15. CDR1 and CDR2 from the germline V gene are LGHDT and YNNKEL (reference sequence). CDR3 sequence (DNA): TGTGCCAGCAGCCACCCTTGGGGACTACCCCTGGGGGAGCAGTACTTC. Translated, it gives CASSHPWGLPLGEQYF.

The CDR3 spells CASSLRDGATEAFF. As DNA, the CDR3 is TGTGCCAGCAGCTTACGGGACGGAGCGACTGAAGCTTTCTTT. The chain couples TRBV7-9 to TRBJ1-1, with a tentative D call TRBD1 (5 bases). Trimming shortened V by 2 bases and J by 5 bases, and 12 bases separated the two germline ends. The length of the CDR3 is 14 residues. Per the germline V gene, CDR1 is SEHNR and CDR2 is FQNEAQ (reference sequence).

Only a few counts were recorded for this clonotype. The chain links TRBV9 to TRBJ1-2; D not certain. The CDR3 has 14 amino acids. Germline V gene lookup returns CDR1 SGDLS and CDR2 YYNGEE. Between the trimmed V and J ends, which lost 3 bases and 8 bases, there was a span of 17 bases. CDR3 in amino acids: CASSAYTKQGGYTF. In nucleotides, the CDR3 is TGTGCCAGCAGCGCTTATACCAAGCAAGGCGGCTACACCTTC.

The CDR3 protein is CASSSRGHGTSGFTDTQYF. The CDR3 region has the DNA TGTGCCAGCAGTTCCAGGGGGCACGGGACTAGCGGGTTCACAGATACGCAGTATTTT. The chain recombines TRBV28 with TRBJ2-3; 12 nucleotides match TRBD2. Losses at the gene ends were 4 bases for V and 2 bases for J; bases not matched to a gene: 13. The CDR3 consists of 19 residues. Germline lookup yields CDR1 MDHEN and CDR2 SYDVKM.

This clonotype was seen at least ten times. The rearrangement joins TRBV4-3 to TRBJ1-2; D remains ambiguous. V gave up 0 bases and J gave up 4 bases, with 12 bases separating them. Germline V gives CDR1 LGHNA, CDR2 YSLEER. The CDR3 is 15 amino acids. In DNA form, the CDR3 reads TGCGCCAGCAGCCAAGAGTACACCCTCTTCTATGGCTACACCTTC. Amino acid sequence: CASSQEYTLFYGYTF.

This clonotype has only a few counts. This CDR3 is CASSQELTGIYGYTF. In DNA, the CDR3 is TGTGCCAGCAGCCAAGAATTAACAGGGATCTATGGCTACACCTTC. The chain recombines TRBV4-2 with TRBJ1-2, with D possibly matching TRBD1 (6 bases). Trimming cost V 0 bases and J 4 bases, with 12 bases left between them. This CDR3 is 15 amino acids long. Germline V gene lookup returns CDR1 LGHNA and CDR2 YNFKEQ.

This clonotype was detected ten times or more. This sequence joins TRBV18 and TRBJ2-7; maybe TRBD1 (5 bases). The V end lost 0 bases, the J end lost 7 bases, and 13 bases lay between the germline ends. Germline V gene lookup returns CDR1 KGHSH and CDR2 LQKENI. CDR3 length equals 14 residues. The CDR3: CASSPPAQGGEQYF. Here the CDR3 DNA reads TGTGCCAGCTCACCACCAGCGCAGGGTGGGGAGCAGTACTTC.

As for this clonotype: Compared with germline, one end of the junction differs, possibly owing to a read error. The J gene is TRBJ2-1, the V gene TRBV6-5; TRBD2 aligns across 8 bases. Germline CDR1 is MNHEY and CDR2 is SVGAGI. The CDR3 covers 11 residues. The CDR3 DNA follows: TGTTCCAGCGGGAGAGACAATGAGCAGTTCTTC. Its protein is CSSGRDNEQFF.

This sequence joins TRBV9 and TRBJ2-1; TRBD2 agrees at 7 bases. The germline V gene has CDR1 SGDLS and CDR2 YYNGEE. V was clipped by 4 bases and J by 9 bases; unmatched bases: 13. The CDR3 extends over 15 amino acids. CDR3 DNA sequence: TGTGCCAGCAGCCAGGGAGGCGGGCGGGAGAGTGAGCAGTTCTTC. As protein: CASSQGGGRESEQFF.

The V gene is TRBV7-3, the J gene TRBJ1-1, with 7 bases aligning to TRBD1. Germline CDR1 is SGHTA and CDR2 is FQGTGA. The V and J ends lost 4 bases and 1 base, in that order; junction bases with no gene match: 6. There are 15 residues in the CDR3. CDR3 bases: TGTGCCAGCAGCTCCAACCGGGACAGGAACACTGAAGCTTTCTTT. Translation gives CASSSNRDRNTEAFF.

This clonotype was recorded many times. The V and J genes are TRBV18 and TRBJ2-5, with no clear D. The V end was cut by 4 bases, the J end by 5 bases, with 11 bases between. The CDR3 has 13 residues. The germline V gene has CDR1 KGHSH and CDR2 LQKENI. The CDR3 loop is CASSRGIEETQYF. CDR3 coding DNA: TGTGCCAGCTCACGTGGGATAGAGGAGACCCAGTACTTC.

The table lists this clonotype with a few counts. J is TRBJ2-5 and V is TRBV14; D unresolved. Germline CDR1 reads SGHDN; CDR2 reads FVKESK. The CDR3 extends over 12 amino acids. Trimming cost V 0 bases and J 7 bases, with 6 bases left between them. CDR3 loop: CASSQELWTQYF. The CDR3 nucleotides read TGTGCCAGCAGCCAAGAGTTGTGGACCCAGTACTTC.

This clonotype has a handful of counts. The rearrangement links TRBV3-1 to TRBJ2-2; D ambiguous. The ends were cut back, 5 bases at V and 3 bases at J, with 7 bases in the middle. CDR3 size: 13 residues. Per germline, CDR1 LGHDT and CDR2 YNNKEL (reference sequence). DNA for the CDR3: TGTGCCAGCAGCAGGGATTACACCGGGGAGCTGTTTTTT. It yields the protein CASSRDYTGELFF.

This clonotype was seen a handful of times. V gene TRBV29-1 combines with J gene TRBJ2-3, with 10 bases identical to TRBD2. This CDR3 region has 14 residues. V lost 7 bases, J lost 3 bases, and 7 bases stayed unmatched. Germline V gene sequence: CDR1 SQVTM, CDR2 ANQGSEA. In nucleotides, the CDR3 is TGCAGCGCAATACTAGCGGGGAGTACAGATACGCAGTATTTT. This codes for CSAILAGSTDTQYF.

The V call is TRBV6-2 or TRBV6-3, the J call TRBJ1-2; no clear D gene. Germline CDR1 is MNHEY and CDR2 is SVGEGT. V dropped 5 bases and J dropped 5 bases, with 9 bases sitting between them. The CDR3 runs 12 residues. In DNA form, the CDR3 reads TGTGCCAGCAGTAACCACCTTTATGGCTACACCTTC. It specifies CASSNHLYGYTF.

There are many counts of this clonotype. DNA of the CDR3: TGTGCCAGCAGTTTTTCCCTCCAGGGGGAAAAACTGTTTTTT. Protein: CASSFSLQGEKLFF. V is TRBV28 and J is TRBJ1-4, with D perhaps matching TRBD1 (6 bases). The CDR3 has 14 amino acids. Per germline, CDR1 MDHEN and CDR2 SYDVKM. V lost 3 bases, J lost 8 bases, and 13 bases lay in between.

V is TRBV19 and J is TRBJ2-7; possibly TRBD1 for D (5 bases). Trimming stripped 7 bases from V and 0 bases from J, with 13 bases between. The CDR3 spans 14 residues. CDR1 and CDR2 from the germline V gene are LNHDA and SQIVND (reference sequence). The DNA for the CDR3 is TGTGCCAGTAAAGGCCAGGGCTCCTCCTACGAGCAGTACTTC. Encoded protein: CASKGQGSSYEQYF.

This clonotype was counted only a few times. The rearrangement uses TRBV18 and TRBJ2-7; 10 bases are a match to TRBD1. CDR3 length equals 14 residues. CDR1 is KGHSH, CDR2 LQKENI, per germline. V was clipped by 3 bases and J by 5 bases; unmatched bases: 4. The CDR3 DNA sequence: TGTGCCAGCTCACCCGGGACAGGGGTTAACGAGCAGTACTTC. Its translation is CASSPGTGVNEQYF.

In its sample, this clonotype was seen a few times. This chain connects TRBV11-3 to TRBJ2-2; D is unresolved. CDR1 and CDR2 (germline): SGHNT, YENEEA. With 5 bases removed from V and 2 bases from J, the gap between germline ends came to 12 bases. The CDR3 has 15 residues. The CDR3 bases are TGTGCCAGCAGCCATGGATCGGAAAACACCGGGGAGCTGTTTTTT. Protein product: CASSHGSENTGELFF.

This clonotype was seen at least ten times. The chain is built from TRBV7-3 and TRBJ1-1; the match to TRBD1 covers 9 bases. CDR1 and CDR2 from the germline V gene are SGHTA and FQGTGA. The CDR3 covers 13 residues. V dropped 5 bases and J dropped 6; count of bases not matched to a gene: 4. CDR3 sequence (DNA): TGTGCCAGCAGCCGGGACAGGGCCTCTGAAGCTTTCTTT. Amino acid sequence: CASSRDRASEAFF.

As to this clonotype: A read error may be the cause here, since a much bigger clone is one base away. V gene TRBV5-1 combines with J gene TRBJ2-7; a weak D match, TRBD1 (5 bases). The CDR3 length is 14 residues. From germline, CDR1 is SGHRS and CDR2 YFSETQ. The V end was cut by 4 bases, the J end by 6 bases, with 17 bases between. The CDR3 coding sequence is TGCGCCAGCAGCCTTCCGGAACAGGTATTCGAGCAGTACTTC. As protein: CASSLPEQVFEQYF.

In the case of this clonotype: The final CDR3 position lacks the conserved phenylalanine or tryptophan, pointing to a likely read error. V is TRBV28 and J is TRBJ2-3; D may be TRBD2 (6 bases). Trimming took off 8 bases at V and 0 bases at J, with 15 bases between the two ends. CDR1 is MDHEN, CDR2 SYDVKM, per germline. This CDR3 region has 15 residues. CDR3 sequence (DNA): TGTGCCAGCGGTGGAGGGACCCGCAGCACAGATACGCAGTATTTA. Protein: CASGGGTRSTDTQYL.

This clonotype has more than one count but fewer than ten. The genes are TRBV7-3 and TRBJ2-1; 12 bases are a match to TRBD2. Trimming took 5 bases from V and 9 from J; bases not matched to a gene: 8. Looked up from germline, CDR1 is SGHTA and CDR2 is FQGTGA. CDR3 length: 15 amino acids. This CDR3 reads CASSPTSGSSLEQFF. CDR3 bases: TGTGCCAGCAGCCCGACTAGCGGGAGTTCGCTTGAGCAGTTCTTC.